Listed here is a single T cell receptor (beta chain). Its matching antigen is unknown. Using approximately 190 ng DNA, approximately 27,000 T cell genomes, the sorted-subset replicate PCRs were run. Repertoires were generated with immunoSEQ multiplex PCR, while TCRdb's copy carries only in-frame clones and drops some. The table lists a few hundred thousand clones, around 86% of them singletons. These data belong to a study of shared clonotypes between healthy human individuals. Study results and caveats: The naive CD4 repertoires of a few donors were compared, and around 4.7% of clonotypes were shared. Among donors, sharing of clonotypes was expected to be affected by sequencing depth.

Germline-derived CDR1 and CDR2 are KGHSH and LQKENI. The CDR3 is made up of 15 amino acids. V was shortened by 3 bases and J by 0 bases, with 12 bases between the two germline ends. This chain connects TRBV18 to TRBJ2-7, with D perhaps assigned TRBD1 or TRBD2 (5 bases each). This clonotype was obtained from a man younger than 35 in good health. The sequenced sample was memory CD8+ T cells sorted from blood. Subset defined: CD45RO+ cells pooled with CCR7-negative TemRA cells. The CDR3 protein is CASSPRDANSYEQYF. In DNA form, the CDR3 reads TGTGCCAGCTCACCCCGGGACGCAAACTCCTACGAGCAGTACTTC.